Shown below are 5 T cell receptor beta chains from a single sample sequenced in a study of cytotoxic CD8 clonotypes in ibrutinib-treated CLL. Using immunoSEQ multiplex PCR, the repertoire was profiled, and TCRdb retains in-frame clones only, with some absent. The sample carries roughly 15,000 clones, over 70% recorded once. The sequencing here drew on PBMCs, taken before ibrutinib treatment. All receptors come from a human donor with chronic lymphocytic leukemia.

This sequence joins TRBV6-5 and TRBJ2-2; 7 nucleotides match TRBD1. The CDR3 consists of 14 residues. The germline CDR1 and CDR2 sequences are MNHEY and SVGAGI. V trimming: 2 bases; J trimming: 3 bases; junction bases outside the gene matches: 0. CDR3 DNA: TGTGCCAGCAGTTACCAGGGGGACACCGGGGAGCTGTTTTTT. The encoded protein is CASSYQGDTGELFF.

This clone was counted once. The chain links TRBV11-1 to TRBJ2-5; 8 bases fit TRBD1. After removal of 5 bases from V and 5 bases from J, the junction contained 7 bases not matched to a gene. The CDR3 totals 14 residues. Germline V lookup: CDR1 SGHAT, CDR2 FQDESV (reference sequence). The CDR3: CASSTSRGQETQYF. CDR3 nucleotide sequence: TGTGCCAGCAGCACCTCCAGGGGGCAGGAGACCCAGTACTTC.

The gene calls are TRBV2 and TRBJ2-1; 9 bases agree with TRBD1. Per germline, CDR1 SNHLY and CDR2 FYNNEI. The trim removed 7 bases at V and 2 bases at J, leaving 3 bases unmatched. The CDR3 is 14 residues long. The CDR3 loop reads CASIQGAAYNEQFF. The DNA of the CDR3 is TGTGCCAGCATACAGGGGGCCGCCTACAATGAGCAGTTCTTC.

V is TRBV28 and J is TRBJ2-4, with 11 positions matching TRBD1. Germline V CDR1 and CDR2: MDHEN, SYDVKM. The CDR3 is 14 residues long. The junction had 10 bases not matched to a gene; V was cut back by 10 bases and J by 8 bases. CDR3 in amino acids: CATSAGTGGYIQYF. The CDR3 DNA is TGTGCCACCTCCGCCGGGACAGGGGGGTACATTCAGTACTTC.

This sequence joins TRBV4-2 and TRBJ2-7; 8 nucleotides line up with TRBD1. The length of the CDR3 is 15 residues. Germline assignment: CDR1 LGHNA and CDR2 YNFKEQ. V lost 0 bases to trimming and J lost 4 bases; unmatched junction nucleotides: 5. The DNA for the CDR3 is TGTGCCAGCAGCCAAGAGTCAGGGGGCGGATACGAGCAGTACTTC. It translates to CASSQESGGGYEQYF.